This record looks at one T cell receptor (beta chain) sequence and its context. The antigen is not known. V was pared by 0 bases and J by 3 bases, with 9 bases between. The CDR3 is made up of 14 amino acids. Germline-derived CDR1 and CDR2 are SGHRS and YFSETQ. Each CDR3 protein is one row after TCRdb ran MiXCR on the 5' RACE reads. The table records about 540,000 distinct CDR3 sequences, roughly 13% of them present only once. The sample belongs to a study of CD8 T cells in ankylosing spondylitis. Notes on the study in general: Among TCR beta sequences, a motif of several highly homologous variants appeared characteristic of ankylosing spondylitis blood. Several of the motif variants were reported before in synovial fluid and blood from reactive arthritis.

The source is a male donor with ankylosing spondylitis. The chain couples TRBV5-1 to TRBJ1-1; D gene uncertain. Sequencing used blood, either unsorted or a sorted T cell fraction (not recorded which). DNA for the CDR3: TGCGCCAGCAGCTTGGTATCAGGTGACACTGAAGCTTTCTTT. Translation: CASSLVSGDTEAFF.